Reported below is one T cell receptor beta chain. In the original analysis: Nucleated cell counts were estimated from reference gene primer amplification. The repertoire was sequenced with immunoSEQ multiplex PCR; TCRdb's copy has only in-frame clones and lacks some. V and J calls and clone size are given by that table; D and trimming were obtained from the DNA. The table shows around 140,000 clones, with around 87% occurring only once. The CDR3 length is 15 residues. Per the germline V gene, CDR1 is ENHRY and CDR2 is SYGVKD. Losses at the gene ends were 5 bases for V and 13 bases for J; bases not matched to a gene: 15. The sample belongs to a study of blood T cell repertoires in COVID-19. Study-wide context: T cells, B-cell-depleted T cells, or PBMCs provided the cDNA or gDNA that served as material.

Allocation to cohorts depended on clinical history reported by the participants. Input material: PBMCs or T cells enriched from blood (not recorded which). This TCR was sampled from a man aged 55 to 70 who had recovered from COVID-19. The chain employs TRBV10-3 and TRBJ2-1, with 9 bases lining up with TRBD2. The CDR3, as DNA: TGTGCCATCAGTAGTGGTCGTCAGCGGGAGGTCGATCAGTTCTTC. This translates into CAISSGRQREVDQFF.